One and the same sample provided the 17 T cell receptor beta chains below, sequenced in a study of CD8 T cells in Susac syndrome. cDNA came from roughly 0.53 to 1 ug RNA primed by random hexamers. One entry per CDR3 protein results from TCRdb running MiXCR on the immunoSEQ multiplex PCR reads. Seen here are some 120,000 distinct CDR3 sequences, nearly 95% observed once, and the top ten hold around 0.12%. The specimen was CD4+ T cells from PBMCs. Every receptor here comes from a human donor in good health.

The chain has TRBV5-1 and TRBJ2-1, with a weak D call TRBD1 (6 bases). The length of the CDR3 is 18 residues. Germline CDR1 is SGHRS and CDR2 is YFSETQ. Trimming left V 7 bases short and J 0 bases short, with 23 bases between. The CDR3 is CASGGTLNQGHSYNEQFF. Written as DNA, the CDR3 is TGCGCCAGCGGCGGTACCTTAAACCAGGGGCACTCCTACAATGAGCAGTTCTTC.

The genes are TRBV3-1 and TRBJ2-7, with a tentative D call TRBD1 (5 bases). The CDR3 has 12 amino acids. The V and J ends lost 4 bases and 11 bases respectively, with 15 bases between them. Germline CDR1 LGHDT, CDR2 YNNKEL (reference sequence). This CDR3 is CASSRGALAEYF. As DNA, the CDR3 is TGTGCCAGCAGCCGTGGGGCCCTCGCGGAGTACTTC.

V and J are TRBV18 and TRBJ2-7; D possibly matches TRBD1 or TRBD2 (5 bases each). V was trimmed by 2 bases and J by 6 bases, leaving 14 bases between them. Looked up from germline, CDR1 is KGHSH and CDR2 is LQKENI. The CDR3 is 14 residues long. CDR3 DNA sequence: TGTGCCAGCTCACCAGGCGCGGGCCAGGGCGAGCAGTACTTC. Amino acids: CASSPGAGQGEQYF. Full variable domain (outside the CDR3, taken from reference TRBV18 and TRBJ2-7): NAGVMQNPRHLVRRRGQEARLRCSPMKGHSHVYWYRQLPEEGLKFMVYLQKENIIDESGMPKERFSAEFPKEGPSILRIQQVVRGDSAAYFCASSPGAGQGEQYFGPGTRLTVT.

The V call is TRBV6-2 or TRBV6-3, the J call TRBJ2-3, with D possibly being TRBD2 (6 bases). The ends were cut back, 5 bases at V and 2 bases at J, with 23 bases in the middle. The CDR3 sequence is 18 residues long. CDR1 is MNHEY, CDR2 SVGEGT, per germline. CDR3 DNA sequence: TGTGCCAGCAGTCAAAGGGGAGTAGCGGTGGTGACCACAGATACGCAGTATTTT. Translation gives CASSQRGVAVVTTDTQYF.

The chain employs TRBV6-6 and TRBJ2-7; possibly TRBD1 for D (6 bases). Trimming removed 4 bases from V and 0 bases from J, with 10 bases in between. There are 14 residues in the CDR3. Germline CDR1 MNHNY, CDR2 SVGAGI (reference sequence). CDR3 region: CASSSGHTSYEQYF. CDR3 in DNA: TGTGCCAGCAGTTCGGGACACACCTCCTACGAGCAGTACTTC.

The chain couples TRBV18 to TRBJ2-7; D call uncertain. Looked up from germline, CDR1 is KGHSH and CDR2 is LQKENI. V dropped 3 bases and J dropped 1 base, with 7 bases sitting between them. The CDR3 extends over 13 amino acids. The CDR3 bases are TGTGCCAGCTCACCGGCCGGTTCCTACGAGCAGTACTTC. It yields the protein CASSPAGSYEQYF.

This chain links TRBV9 with TRBJ2-1; D may be TRBD1 or TRBD2 (5 bases each). Germline loops: CDR1 SGDLS, CDR2 YYNGEE. This CDR3 comprises 16 residues. V shed 0 bases and J shed 4 bases, with 14 bases lying between them. The CDR3 loop is CASSVGGTGRYNEQFF. Written as DNA, the CDR3 is TGTGCCAGCAGCGTAGGTGGGACGGGACGATACAATGAGCAGTTCTTC.

The V gene is TRBV30, the J gene TRBJ2-1, with 12 positions matching TRBD2. Germline-derived CDR1 and CDR2 are GTSNPN and SVGIG (reference sequence). There are 17 residues in the CDR3. J lost 8 bases, V lost 0 bases, and 11 bases had no gene match. In DNA, the CDR3 is TGTGCCTGGAGTGTAGGAAGGACTAGCGGGATCATTGATGAGCAGTTCTTC. Protein: CAWSVGRTSGIIDEQFF. Full variable domain (rest looked up from reference TRBV30 and TRBJ2-1): SQTIHQWPATLVQPVGSPLSLECTVEGTSNPNLYWYRQAAGRGLQLLFYSVGIGQISSEVPQNLSASRPQDRQFILSSKKLLLSDSGFYLCAWSVGRTSGIIDEQFFGPGTRLTVL.

The chain combines TRBV3-1 with TRBJ1-4, with no clear D. The CDR3 has 14 residues. Per germline, CDR1 LGHDT and CDR2 YNNKEL (reference sequence). V lost 2 bases, J lost 4 bases, and 8 bases lay in between. The CDR3 DNA sequence: TGTGCCAGCAGCCAAAGAACAGATAATGAAAAACTGTTTTTT. This codes for CASSQRTDNEKLFF.

V usage is TRBV12-5 and J usage is TRBJ2-1; D is possibly TRBD1 or TRBD2 (6 bases each). This CDR3 has 15 amino acids. The ends were cut back, 1 base at V and 14 bases at J, with 21 bases in the middle. The germline CDR1 and CDR2 sequences are LGHNT and FRNRAP. The CDR3 nucleotides are TGTGCTAGTGGTTTGGACTACTCGTACGAGGGGGGTGAGTTCTTC. This encodes CASGLDYSYEGGEFF.

The chain links TRBV7-2 to TRBJ2-5; TRBD1 matches at 9 bases. The CDR3 length is 15 residues. V lost 5 bases to trimming and J lost 5 bases; unmatched junction nucleotides: 9. CDR1 SGHTA and CDR2 FQGNSA come from the germline V gene. CDR3 in amino acids: CASSVTGGTFETQYF. CDR3 DNA sequence: TGTGCCAGCAGCGTTACAGGGGGCACTTTTGAGACCCAGTACTTC. The full variable domain, in which reference TRBV7-2 and TRBJ2-5 provide the parts outside the CDR3, is GAGVSQSPSNKVTEKGKDVELRCDPISGHTALYWYRQSLGQGLEFLIYFQGNSAPDKSGLPSDRFSAERTGGSVSTLTIQRTQQEDSAVYLCASSVTGGTFETQYFGPGTRLLVL.

Here the CDR3 DNA reads TGTGCCAGCTCCCCGGGACAGGTAACCTACGAGCAGTACTTC. It translates to CASSPGQVTYEQYF. The V gene is TRBV18, the J gene TRBJ2-7; 8 bases match TRBD1. The CDR3 totals 14 residues. Looked up from germline, CDR1 is KGHSH and CDR2 is LQKENI. The V segment lost 6 bases and the J segment 2 bases; nucleotides outside the gene matches: 6.

V gene TRBV20-1 combines with J gene TRBJ2-1; TRBD2 aligns across 9 bases. This CDR3 contains 16 residues. Germline assignment: CDR1 DFQATT and CDR2 SNEGSKA (reference sequence). The trim removed 2 bases at V and 4 bases at J, leaving 9 bases unmatched. The CDR3 here is CSARRREGQRYNEQFF. The DNA of the CDR3 is TGCAGTGCTAGAAGGCGGGAGGGCCAGCGATACAATGAGCAGTTCTTC.

The chain links TRBV27 to TRBJ1-5; D gene uncertain. The CDR3 runs to 14 residues. V dropped 3 bases and J dropped 9 bases, with 15 bases sitting between them. The germline V gene encodes CDR1 MNHEY and CDR2 SMNVEV (reference sequence). CDR3 residues: CASSFHGPAAPQHF. The CDR3 coding sequence is TGTGCCAGCAGTTTTCACGGGCCCGCGGCGCCCCAGCATTTT.

This clonotype was seen once. The genes are TRBV28 and TRBJ2-2; D is possibly TRBD1 (5 bases). Germline values: CDR1 MDHEN, CDR2 SYDVKM. The CDR3 runs 13 residues. Trimming removed 4 bases from V and 7 bases from J, with 10 bases in between. The CDR3 region has the DNA TGTGCCAGCAGTTCGACAGACGTCGGGGAGCTGTTTTTT. Translating it yields CASSSTDVGELFF.

V usage is TRBV5-1 and J usage is TRBJ1-5; 8 positions match TRBD1. CDR1 SGHRS and CDR2 YFSETQ come from the germline V gene. The CDR3 is made up of 13 amino acids. Trimming took 4 bases from V and 9 from J; bases not matched to a gene: 6. The CDR3 is CASSPAGGPPQHF. In DNA form, the CDR3 reads TGCGCCAGCAGCCCGGCAGGGGGCCCGCCCCAGCATTTT.

This chain links TRBV19 with TRBJ2-2; 7 bases align to TRBD2. Trimming removed 7 bases from V and 5 bases from J; junction bases left unmatched: 4. This CDR3 region has 13 residues. Germline lookup yields CDR1 LNHDA and CDR2 SQIVND (reference sequence). The CDR3 DNA reads TGTGCCAGTACCTGGGGGGGGACCGGGGAGCTGTTTTTT. Amino acid sequence: CASTWGGTGELFF.